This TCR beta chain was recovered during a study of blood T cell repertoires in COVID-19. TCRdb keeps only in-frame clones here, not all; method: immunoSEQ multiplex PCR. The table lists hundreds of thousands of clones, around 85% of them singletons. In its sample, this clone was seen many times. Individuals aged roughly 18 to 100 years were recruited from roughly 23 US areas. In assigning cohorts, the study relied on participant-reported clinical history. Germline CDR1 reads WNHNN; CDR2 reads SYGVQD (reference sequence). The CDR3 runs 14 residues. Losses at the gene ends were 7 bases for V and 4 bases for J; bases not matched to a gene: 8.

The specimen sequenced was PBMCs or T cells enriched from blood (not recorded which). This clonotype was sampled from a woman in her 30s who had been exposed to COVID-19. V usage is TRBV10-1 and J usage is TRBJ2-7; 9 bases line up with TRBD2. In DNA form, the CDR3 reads TGCGCCAGCACCTTTACTAGCGGGCGGTACGAGCAGTACTTC. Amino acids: CASTFTSGRYEQYF.